The rows below give T cell receptor beta chains drawn from one sample of a study of shared clonotypes between healthy human individuals. Assay: immunoSEQ multiplex PCR; the TCRdb copy retains only in-frame clones and omits some. The profile shows fewer than 1.4 million clones, about 80% of them singletons. The sequenced sample consisted of memory CD4+ T cells from PBMCs. Source of these receptors: a young man in good health. Some clones in this sample may be carry-over from other donors' samples. Both conserved end residues are part of each CDR3. D genes are given only for firm matches. For some rows the clone size is stated as once, few or many, or as a class when expanded; others skip it.

>TRBJ2-2|TRBV7-6|NA|NA
TGTGCCAGCAGCCAACCTATCGGGGAGCTGTTTTTT
CASSQPIGELFF
>TRBJ2-3|TRBV28|NA|NA
TGTGCCAGCAGTTTCACCCCGGTGGGGTCAGATACGCAGTATTTT
CASSFTPVGSDTQYF
>TRBJ1-2|TRBV6-1|NA|NA
TGTGCCAGCAGCAGAAGTTGGGGGGTGGGGTATGGCTACACCTTC
CASSRSWGVGYGYTF
>TRBJ1-2|TRBV15|TRBD1|NA
TGTGCCACCAGCAGAGGAACGGGACAGGGGGATCTTGGCTACACCTTC
CATSRGTGQGDLGYTF
>TRBJ2-7|TRBV7-3|NA|NA
TGTGCCAGCAGCTTAGGGGCCACCCATCGGGAGCAGTACTTC
CASSLGATHREQYF
>TRBJ2-2|TRBV4-2|TRBD2|once
TGTGCCAGCAGCCAAGCCCGGACTAGCGGGACCGCCGGGGAGCTGTTTTTT
CASSQARTSGTAGELFF
>TRBJ2-2|TRBV4-1|NA|NA
TGCGCCAGCAGCCAATATGGTGTCGGGGAGCTGTTTTTT
CASSQYGVGELFF
>TRBJ2-5|TRBV2|TRBD2|NA
TGTGCCAGCATCCGTAGCGGGAGCGGGGAGACCCAGTACTTC
CASIRSGSGETQYF
>TRBJ2-5|TRBV18|TRBD1|NA
TGTGCCAGCTCACCAAGACAGGGGGCGGAAGAGACCCAGTACTTC
CASSPRQGAEETQYF
>TRBJ2-6|TRBV2|NA|many
TGTGCCAGCAGTGAATTCGGACGGCTGACTGGGGCCAACGTCCTGACTTTC
CASSEFGRLTGANVLTF
>TRBJ2-7|TRBV7-2|TRBD1|once
TGTGCCAGCAGTTTGGACAGGGGAGGCGAGCAGTACTTC
CASSLDRGGEQYF
>TRBJ1-1|TRBV28|NA|NA
TGTGCCAGCAGTTTAGGGGGAGGGAGCTTCGGAGCTTTCTTT
CASSLGGGSFGAFF
>TRBJ1-4|TRBV2|TRBD1|few
TGTGCCTCGTTGACCGGGACAGGGGATGAAAAACTGTTTTTT
CASLTGTGDEKLFF
>TRBJ2-1|TRBV7-3|NA|NA
TGTGCCAGCAGCACTAGCCCGGCCGGGAGTCCTACAATGGGGCAGTTCTTC
CASSTSPAGSPTMGQFF
>TRBJ2-3|TRBV7-9|TRBD2|NA
TGTGCCAGCAGCCCCCGCGGGAAGCGGGAGGGAAAAGGCACAGATACGCAGTATTTT
CASSPRGKREGKGTDTQYF
>TRBJ1-2|TRBV21-1|NA|few
TGTGCCAGCAGCAAAATGAGGGGGGATTATGGCTACACCTTC
CASSKMRGDYGYTF
>TRBJ1-2|TRBV19|NA|NA
TGTGCCAGTAGTTCGGGACTGACCTATGGCTACACCTTC
CASSSGLTYGYTF
>TRBJ2-7|TRBV6-6|NA|NA
TGTGCCAGCAGCAAACAGGGCAATTCCTACGAGCAGTACTTC
CASSKQGNSYEQYF
>TRBJ1-2|TRBV7-9|NA|NA
TGTGCCAGCAGCCCAAACGGGTATACTGGGGGCTACACCTTC
CASSPNGYTGGYTF
>TRBJ2-7|TRBV2|NA|NA
TGTGCCAGCAACACACAAGGAGGGCGCGAGCAGTACTTC
CASNTQGGREQYF
>TRBJ2-1|TRBV7-9|NA|once
TGTGCCAGCAGCTTAGTGTGGAGTAAATACAATGAGCAGTTCTTC
CASSLVWSKYNEQFF
>TRBJ2-5|TRBV19|TRBD1|NA
TGTGCCAGTACCCCGGGACAGGGGGAAGAGACCCAGTACTTC
CASTPGQGEETQYF
>TRBJ2-7|TRBV5-1|NA|NA
TGCGCCAGCAGCGAACCAGCAAGGTACGAGCAGTACTTC
CASSEPARYEQYF
>TRBJ2-3|TRBV12-5|NA|NA
TGTGCTAGTGGTTTGGTACGGTTCCAGAGATCCTTCACAGATACGCAGTATTTT
CASGLVRFQRSFTDTQYF
>TRBJ1-3|TRBV28|NA|many
TGTGCCAGCAGTTTATGGGGCGGGGGAAAGAGCTCTGGAAACACCATATATTTT
CASSLWGGGKSSGNTIYF
>TRBJ2-7|TRBV28|TRBD2|NA
TGTGCCAGCAGTTTATCTAGCGGGGCCTCCTACGAGCAGTACTTC
CASSLSSGASYEQYF